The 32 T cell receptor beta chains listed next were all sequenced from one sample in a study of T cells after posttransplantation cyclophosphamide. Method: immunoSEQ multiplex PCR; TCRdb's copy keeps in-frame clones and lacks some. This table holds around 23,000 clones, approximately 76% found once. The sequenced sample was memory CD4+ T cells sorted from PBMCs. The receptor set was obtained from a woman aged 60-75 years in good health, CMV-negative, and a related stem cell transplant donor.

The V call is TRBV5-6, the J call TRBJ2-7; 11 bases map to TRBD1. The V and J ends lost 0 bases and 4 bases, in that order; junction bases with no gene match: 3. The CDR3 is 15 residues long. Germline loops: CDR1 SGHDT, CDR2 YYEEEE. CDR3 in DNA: TGTGCCAGCAGCTTGGGGGGACAGGGGGAGTACGAGCAGTACTTC. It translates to CASSLGGQGEYEQYF.

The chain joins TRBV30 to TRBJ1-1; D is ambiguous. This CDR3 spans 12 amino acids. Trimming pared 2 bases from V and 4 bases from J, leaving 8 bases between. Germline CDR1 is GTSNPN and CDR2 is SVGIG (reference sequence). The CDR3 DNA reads TGTGCCTGGAGTTCTACCGTCACTGAAGCTTTCTTT. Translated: CAWSSTVTEAFF.

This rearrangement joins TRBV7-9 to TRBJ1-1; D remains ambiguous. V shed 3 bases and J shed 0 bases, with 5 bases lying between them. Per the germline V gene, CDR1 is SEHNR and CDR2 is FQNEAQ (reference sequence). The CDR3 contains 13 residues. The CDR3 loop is CASSFTVNTEAFF. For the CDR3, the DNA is TGTGCCAGCAGCTTTACGGTGAACACTGAAGCTTTCTTT.

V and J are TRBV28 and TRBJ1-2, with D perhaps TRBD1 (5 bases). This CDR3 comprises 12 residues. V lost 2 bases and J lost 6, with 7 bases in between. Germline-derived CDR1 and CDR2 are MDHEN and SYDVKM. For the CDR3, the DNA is TGTGCCAGCAGTTTAGTCAGGGATGGCTACACCTTC. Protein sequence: CASSLVRDGYTF.

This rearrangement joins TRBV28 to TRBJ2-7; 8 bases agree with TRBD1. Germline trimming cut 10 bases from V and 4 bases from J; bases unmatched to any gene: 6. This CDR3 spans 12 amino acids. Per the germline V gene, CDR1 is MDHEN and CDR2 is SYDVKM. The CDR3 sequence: CATQGAQYEQYF. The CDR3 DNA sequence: TGTGCCACCCAGGGGGCTCAGTACGAGCAGTACTTC.

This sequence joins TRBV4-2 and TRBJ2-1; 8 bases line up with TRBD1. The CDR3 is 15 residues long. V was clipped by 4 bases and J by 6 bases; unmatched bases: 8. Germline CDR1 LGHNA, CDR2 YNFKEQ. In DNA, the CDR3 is TGTGCCAGCAGCCCTCAGGGGGCGCGCCCCAATGAGCAGTTCTTC. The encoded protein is CASSPQGARPNEQFF.

CDR3 DNA sequence: TGTGCCAGCAGCGGCCCCTTTGAGACCCAGTACTTC. It yields the protein CASSGPFETQYF. This sequence joins TRBV5-5 and TRBJ2-5; D ambiguous. Trimming stripped 4 bases from V and 5 bases from J, with 9 bases between. The germline gives CDR1 SGHKS, CDR2 YYEKEE (reference sequence). The CDR3 spans 12 residues.

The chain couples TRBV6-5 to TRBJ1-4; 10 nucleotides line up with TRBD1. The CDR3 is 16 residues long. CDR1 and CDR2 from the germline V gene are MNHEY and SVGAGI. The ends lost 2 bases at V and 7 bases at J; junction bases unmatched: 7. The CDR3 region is CASSYRWTGGGEKLFF. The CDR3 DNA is TGTGCCAGCAGTTACCGATGGACAGGGGGAGGTGAAAAACTGTTTTTT.

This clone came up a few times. For the CDR3, the DNA is TGTGCCAGCAGCGACAGGGCCACAGATACGCAGTATTTT. Protein sequence: CASSDRATDTQYF. This chain connects TRBV6-5 to TRBJ2-3; TRBD1 matches 7 bases. V gave up 6 bases and J gave up 2 bases; unmatched junction bases: 2. CDR1 is MNHEY, CDR2 SVGAGI, per germline. The CDR3 extends over 13 amino acids.

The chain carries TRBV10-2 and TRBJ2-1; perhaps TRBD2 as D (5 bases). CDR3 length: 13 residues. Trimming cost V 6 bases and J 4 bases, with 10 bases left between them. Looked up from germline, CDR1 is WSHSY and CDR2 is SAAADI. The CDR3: CASSWTGYNEQFF. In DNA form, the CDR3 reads TGCGCCAGCAGCTGGACTGGATACAATGAGCAGTTCTTC.

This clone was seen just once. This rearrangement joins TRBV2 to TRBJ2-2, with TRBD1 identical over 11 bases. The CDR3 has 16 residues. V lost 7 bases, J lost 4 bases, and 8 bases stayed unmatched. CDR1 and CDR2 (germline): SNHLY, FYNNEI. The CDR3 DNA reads TGTGCCAGCATGTTTGGGACAGGGGGGTCCACCGGGGAGCTGTTTTTT. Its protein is CASMFGTGGSTGELFF.

The CDR3 sequence is CASRVNRGQVNNQPQHF. DNA of the CDR3: TGTGCCAGCAGGGTCAACAGGGGGCAGGTTAACAATCAGCCCCAGCATTTT. The J gene is TRBJ1-5, the V gene TRBV2; 9 bases line up with TRBD1. CDR1 is SNHLY and CDR2 is FYNNEI in the germline V gene. Unmatched junction bases numbered 12, after V lost 6 bases and J lost 3 bases. The CDR3 is 17 residues long.

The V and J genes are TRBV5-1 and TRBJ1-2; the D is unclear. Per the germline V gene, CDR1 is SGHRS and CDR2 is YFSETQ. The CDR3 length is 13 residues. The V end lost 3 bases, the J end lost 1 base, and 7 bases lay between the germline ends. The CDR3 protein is CASSSSLNYGYTF. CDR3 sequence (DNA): TGCGCCAGCAGCTCGAGCCTTAACTATGGCTACACCTTC.

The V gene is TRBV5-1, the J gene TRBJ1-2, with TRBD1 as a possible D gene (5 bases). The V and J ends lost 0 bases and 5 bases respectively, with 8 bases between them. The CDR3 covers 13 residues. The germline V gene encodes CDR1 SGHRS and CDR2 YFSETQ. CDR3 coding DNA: TGCGCCAGCAGCTTGGTACAGGCTTATGGCTACACCTTC. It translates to CASSLVQAYGYTF.

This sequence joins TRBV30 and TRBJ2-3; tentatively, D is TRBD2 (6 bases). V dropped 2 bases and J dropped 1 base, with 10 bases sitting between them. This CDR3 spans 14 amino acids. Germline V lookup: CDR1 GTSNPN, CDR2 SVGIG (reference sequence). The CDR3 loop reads CAWSLGLRTDTQYF. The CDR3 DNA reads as TGTGCCTGGAGTTTGGGACTTCGCACAGATACGCAGTATTTT.

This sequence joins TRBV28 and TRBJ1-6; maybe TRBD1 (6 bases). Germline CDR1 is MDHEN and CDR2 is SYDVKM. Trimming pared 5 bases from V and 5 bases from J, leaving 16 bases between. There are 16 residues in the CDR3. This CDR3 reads CASSPITGSHNSPLHF. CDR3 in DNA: TGTGCCAGCAGTCCAATCACAGGGAGCCATAATTCACCCCTCCACTTT.

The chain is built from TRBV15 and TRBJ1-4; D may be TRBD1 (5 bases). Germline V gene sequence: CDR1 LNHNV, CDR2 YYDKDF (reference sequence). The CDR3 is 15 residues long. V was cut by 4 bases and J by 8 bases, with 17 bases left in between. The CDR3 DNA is TGTGCCACCAGCACCCGAACGGGGGTGGGGGAAAAACTGTTTTTT. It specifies CATSTRTGVGEKLFF.

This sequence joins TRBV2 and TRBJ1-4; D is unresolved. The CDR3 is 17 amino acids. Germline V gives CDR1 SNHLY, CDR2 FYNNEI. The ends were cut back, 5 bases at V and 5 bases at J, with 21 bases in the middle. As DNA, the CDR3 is TGTGCCAGCAGTCTCCGGGGTGCGAGGGTGGGGAATGAAAAACTGTTTTTT. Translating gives CASSLRGARVGNEKLFF.

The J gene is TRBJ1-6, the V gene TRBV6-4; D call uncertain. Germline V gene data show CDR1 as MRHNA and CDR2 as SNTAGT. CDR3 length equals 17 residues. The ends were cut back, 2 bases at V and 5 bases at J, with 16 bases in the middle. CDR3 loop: CASSDATWRVDNSPLHF. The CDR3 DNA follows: TGTGCCAGCAGTGACGCCACTTGGCGGGTAGATAATTCACCCCTCCACTTT.

The CDR3 region has the DNA TGTGCCACCGCCCCCGGGACATTTAGGTTGGAGCTGTTTTTT. Translating it yields CATAPGTFRLELFF. This sequence joins TRBV28 and TRBJ2-2, with a tentative D call TRBD1 (6 bases). Trimming shortened V by 10 bases and J by 10 bases, and 22 bases separated the two germline ends. The CDR3 covers 14 residues. The germline CDR1 and CDR2 sequences are MDHEN and SYDVKM.

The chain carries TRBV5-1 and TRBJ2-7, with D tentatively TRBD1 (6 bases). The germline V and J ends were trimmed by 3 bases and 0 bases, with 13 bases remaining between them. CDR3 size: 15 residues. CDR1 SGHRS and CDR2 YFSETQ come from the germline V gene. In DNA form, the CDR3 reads TGCGCCAGCAGCTCTAGACAGGACAGCTCCTACGAGCAGTACTTC. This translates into CASSSRQDSSYEQYF.

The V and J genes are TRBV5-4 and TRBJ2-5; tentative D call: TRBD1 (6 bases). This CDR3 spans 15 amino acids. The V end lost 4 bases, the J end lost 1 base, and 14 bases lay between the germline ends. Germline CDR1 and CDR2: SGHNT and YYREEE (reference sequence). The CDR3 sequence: CASSEPGHLQETQYF. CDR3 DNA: TGTGCCAGCAGCGAACCGGGACATCTCCAAGAGACCCAGTACTTC.

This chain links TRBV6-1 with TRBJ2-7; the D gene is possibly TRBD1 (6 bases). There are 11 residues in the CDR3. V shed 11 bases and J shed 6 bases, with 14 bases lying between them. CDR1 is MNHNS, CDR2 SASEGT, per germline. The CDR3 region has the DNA TGTGCCGCAGAAGGGGGTTCCGAGCAGTACTTC. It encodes CAAEGGSEQYF.

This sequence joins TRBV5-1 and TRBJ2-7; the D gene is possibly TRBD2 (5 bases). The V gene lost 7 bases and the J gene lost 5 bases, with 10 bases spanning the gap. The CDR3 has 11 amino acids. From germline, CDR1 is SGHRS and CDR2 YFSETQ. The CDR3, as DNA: TGCGCCAGCTCCCGGGAAGACGAGCAGTACTTC. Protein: CASSREDEQYF.

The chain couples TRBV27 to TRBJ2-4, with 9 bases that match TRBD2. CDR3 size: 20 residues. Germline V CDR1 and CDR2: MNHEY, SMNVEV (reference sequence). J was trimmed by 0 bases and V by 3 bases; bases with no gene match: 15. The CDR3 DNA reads TGTGCCAGCAGTTTTACAGGGGTTAGCGGGAGAGACCGAGCCAAAAACATTCAGTACTTC. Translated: CASSFTGVSGRDRAKNIQYF.

The CDR3 DNA sequence: TGTGCCAGCAGCCCCGACTCGCGTAACTATGGCTACACCTTC. Translation: CASSPDSRNYGYTF. The chain joins TRBV14 to TRBJ1-2; no reliable D call. The CDR3 has 14 residues. Between the trimmed V and J ends, which lost 4 bases and 1 base, there was a span of 10 bases. In germline, CDR1 is SGHDN, CDR2 FVKESK.

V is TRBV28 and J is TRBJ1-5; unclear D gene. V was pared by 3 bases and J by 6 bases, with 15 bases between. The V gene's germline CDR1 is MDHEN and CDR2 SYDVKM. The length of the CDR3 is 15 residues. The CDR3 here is CASSFPSSRVQPQHF. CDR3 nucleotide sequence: TGTGCCAGCAGTTTCCCGAGCAGTCGGGTTCAGCCCCAGCATTTT.

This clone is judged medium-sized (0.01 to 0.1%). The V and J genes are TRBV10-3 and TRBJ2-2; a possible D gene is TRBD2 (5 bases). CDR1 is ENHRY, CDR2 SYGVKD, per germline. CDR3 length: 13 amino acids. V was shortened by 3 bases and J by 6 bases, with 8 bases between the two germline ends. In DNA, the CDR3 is TGTGCCATCAGTGACGCCGGGGCCGGGGAGCTGTTTTTT. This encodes CAISDAGAGELFF.

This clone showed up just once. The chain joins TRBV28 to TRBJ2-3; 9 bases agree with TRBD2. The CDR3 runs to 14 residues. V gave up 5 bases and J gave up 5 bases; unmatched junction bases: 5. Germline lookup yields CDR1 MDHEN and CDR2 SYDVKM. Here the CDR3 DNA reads TGTGCCAGCAGTAGGATAGCGGGAGTAGATACGCAGTATTTT. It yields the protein CASSRIAGVDTQYF. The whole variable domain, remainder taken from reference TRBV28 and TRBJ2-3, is DVKVTQSSRYLVKRTGEKVFLECVQDMDHENMFWYRQDPGLGLRLIYFSYDVKMKEKGDIPEGYSVSREKKERFSLILESASTNQTSMYLCASSRIAGVDTQYFGPGTRLTVL.

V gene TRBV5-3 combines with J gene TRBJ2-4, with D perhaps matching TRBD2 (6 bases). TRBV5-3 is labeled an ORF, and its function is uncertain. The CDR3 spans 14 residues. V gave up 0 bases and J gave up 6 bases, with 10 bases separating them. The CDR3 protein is CARSLGIGRNIQYF. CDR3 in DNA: TGTGCCAGAAGCTTGGGTATCGGGAGAAACATTCAGTACTTC.

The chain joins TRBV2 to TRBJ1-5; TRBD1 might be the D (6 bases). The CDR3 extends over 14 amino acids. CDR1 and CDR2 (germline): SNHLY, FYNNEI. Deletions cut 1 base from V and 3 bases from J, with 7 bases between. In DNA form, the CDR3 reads TGTGCCAGCAGTGAAGGGACAGTCAATCAGCCCCAGCATTTT. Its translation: CASSEGTVNQPQHF.

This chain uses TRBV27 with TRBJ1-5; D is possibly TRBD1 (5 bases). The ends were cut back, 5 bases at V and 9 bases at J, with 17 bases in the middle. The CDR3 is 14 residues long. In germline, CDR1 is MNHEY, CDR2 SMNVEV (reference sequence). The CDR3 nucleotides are TGTGCCAGCAGTCTCCGGGACGCGGGAACGCCCCAGCATTTT. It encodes CASSLRDAGTPQHF.